This T cell receptor (beta chain) was identified during a study of response to subunit inactivated influenza vaccine. Findings and limits, study-wide: Authors suggested few new T cells are recruited by each seasonal influenza vaccination.

This clonotype was detected only a few times. No antigen is known for it. With 6 bases clipped from V and 1 base from J, the junction kept 15 bases outside the gene matches. Germline V lookup: CDR1 MDHEN, CDR2 SYDVKM. This CDR3 is 19 amino acids long. TCRdb re-analysed the RT-PCR reads in MiXCR, keeping a single row per CDR3 protein. Of 150,000 to 200,000 distinct CDR3 sequences in the sample, nearly 9.5% were seen once. The TCR sequence derives from a man aged 50 to 59 who received an inactivated influenza vaccine. Specimen: non-naive T cells sorted from PBMCs, collected on the day of vaccination. The chain employs TRBV28 and TRBJ2-7, with TRBD2 identical over 13 bases. The CDR3: CASSTPLAGGRLQSYEQYF. CDR3 DNA: TGTGCCAGCAGCACCCCACTAGCGGGAGGGCGCTTACAGTCCTACGAGCAGTACTTC.